These 21 T cell receptor beta chains originate from one sample sequenced in a study of T cells expressing NK-cell markers (dated by TCRdb to between 2020 and 2021). Preparation of the library involved 5' RACE. Sequencing was performed on an Illumina HiSeq 2000. After the reads were reprocessed by TCRdb, one entry was made per CDR3 protein sequence, with no DNA. For this sample, the table gives roughly 160,000 distinct CDR3 sequences. Roughly 20% of the sample comes from the top ten. The sample taken for sequencing was blood T cells: a sorted CD56 or NKG2C T cell subset, CD4+ or CD8+ T cells, or bulk PBMC T cells (not recorded which). Every receptor here comes from a woman aged 18 to 75 in good health.

This rearrangement joins TRBV9 to TRBJ2-5; the D gene TCRdb calls, TRBD2, cannot be checked with no DNA. CDR1 and CDR2 (germline): SGDLS, YYNGEE. The CDR3 sequence is 15 residues long. CDR3 loop: CASSLPAAGQETQYF.

The chain combines TRBV5-5 with TRBJ2-1. The germline V gene has CDR1 SGHKS and CDR2 YYEKEE (reference sequence). This CDR3 has 12 residues. CDR3: CASSLGVNEQFF.

The chain has TRBV29-1 and TRBJ2-1; no DNA is available, so the TRBD1 call from TCRdb remains unchecked. The CDR3 is 13 amino acids. CDR1 is SQVTM and CDR2 is ANQGSEA in the germline V gene. The CDR3: CSVRDGLYNEQFF.

The V call is TRBV6-2 or TRBV6-3, the J call TRBJ2-3; the D call from TCRdb, TRBD2, cannot be confirmed without DNA. The germline V gene has CDR1 MNHEY and CDR2 SVGEGT. The CDR3 sequence is 14 residues long. CDR3 loop: CASSWSGGADTQYF.

V and J are TRBV20-1 and TRBJ2-7. The CDR3 covers 11 residues. Germline loops: CDR1 DFQATT, CDR2 SNEGSKA (reference sequence). CDR3 protein: CSARAVNEQYF.

This chain uses TRBV6-1 with TRBJ1-2; no DNA is available, so the TRBD1 call from TCRdb remains unchecked. The CDR3 extends over 14 amino acids. Germline V gives CDR1 MNHNS, CDR2 SASEGT. CDR3 in amino acids: CASSRSGKNYGYTF.

The gene calls are TRBV9 and TRBJ2-1; TCRdb proposes TRBD2, but this gene call is untestable without DNA. The CDR3 consists of 14 residues. Germline V CDR1 and CDR2: SGDLS, YYNGEE. The CDR3 loop reads CASSRTSNYNEQFF.

The chain links TRBV29-1 to TRBJ2-5; without DNA, the TCRdb call of TRBD2 cannot be checked. CDR1 and CDR2 (germline): SQVTM, ANQGSEA. There are 14 residues in the CDR3. CDR3 in amino acids: CSVAGLAGQETQYF.

The rearrangement links TRBV12-3 or TRBV12-4 to TRBJ2-5. CDR3 size: 13 residues. The CDR3 protein is CASSLVAQETQYF.

The chain combines TRBV20-1 with TRBJ1-6; TCRdb indicates TRBD1, and absent DNA this call remains unverified. The CDR3 is made up of 15 amino acids. From germline, CDR1 is DFQATT and CDR2 SNEGSKA (reference sequence). The chain's CDR3 is CSARSPGTENSPLHF.

The chain employs TRBV10-3 and TRBJ2-2; TCRdb picks TRBD1, but there is no DNA to check that call. CDR1 ENHRY and CDR2 SYGVKD come from the germline V gene. The CDR3 has 22 amino acids. This CDR3 reads CAISESVIGQGYFSMNTGELFF.

The rearrangement links TRBV28 to TRBJ2-2; there is no DNA to check the TCRdb D call of TRBD2. The CDR3 covers 15 residues. Germline assignment: CDR1 MDHEN and CDR2 SYDVKM. CDR3 amino acids: CASSLRLAGTGELFF.

The genes are TRBV18 and TRBJ2-4; TCRdb's D call, TRBD2, is unchecked because there is no DNA. The CDR3 is 16 amino acids. Looked up from germline, CDR1 is KGHSH and CDR2 is LQKENI. The CDR3 reads CASSPGTSGRQNIQYF.

The CDR3 protein is CSASSANGYEQYF. The gene calls are TRBV20-1 and TRBJ2-7; TCRdb's assignment of TRBD2 cannot be checked, as there is no DNA. The CDR3 loop spans 13 amino acids. The germline V gene encodes CDR1 DFQATT and CDR2 SNEGSKA (reference sequence).

This chain connects TRBV12-3 or TRBV12-4 to TRBJ1-1; TCRdb's D call, TRBD1, is unchecked because there is no DNA. The CDR3 sequence is 14 residues long. CDR3 amino acids: CASRWIQGGTEAFF.

The rearrangement links TRBV7-3 to TRBJ2-5; TCRdb gives TRBD2 as the D gene, but with no DNA this cannot be confirmed. Looked up from germline, CDR1 is SGHTA and CDR2 is FQGTGA. This CDR3 region has 16 residues. CDR3 sequence: CASSLNGGGSRETQYF.

The chain has TRBV12-3 or TRBV12-4 and TRBJ1-2; TCRdb names TRBD1, which stays unverified in the absence of DNA. CDR3 length: 17 residues. CDR3 amino acids: CASSPLRRGQDNYGYTF.

V usage is TRBV12-3 or TRBV12-4 and J usage is TRBJ2-4; TCRdb indicates TRBD1, and absent DNA this call remains unverified. The CDR3 is 13 residues long. The CDR3 loop reads CAIPGKDLAIQYF.

The chain combines TRBV7-2 with TRBJ2-7; without DNA, the TCRdb call of TRBD1 cannot be checked. The CDR3 sequence is 15 residues long. Looked up from germline, CDR1 is SGHTA and CDR2 is FQGNSA. This CDR3 reads CASSYSRDRAYEQYF. The whole variable domain, remainder taken from reference TRBV7-2 and TRBJ2-7, is GAGVSQSPSNKVTEKGKDVELRCDPISGHTALYWYRQSLGQGLEFLIYFQGNSAPDKSGLPSDRFSAERTGGSVSTLTIQRTQQEDSAVYLCASSYSRDRAYEQYFGPGTRLTVT.

The chain combines TRBV20-1 with TRBJ1-1. The germline V gene encodes CDR1 DFQATT and CDR2 SNEGSKA (reference sequence). The CDR3 contains 13 residues. CDR3 protein: CSARLPLRTEAFF.

The chain recombines TRBV7-9 with TRBJ1-4. This CDR3 region has 13 residues. Germline V gives CDR1 SEHNR, CDR2 FQNEAQ (reference sequence). CDR3 amino acids: CASGRWGNEKLFF.